This is a list of T cell receptor beta chains from one sample in a study of blood T cell repertoires in COVID-19. Method: immunoSEQ multiplex PCR; TCRdb's copy keeps in-frame clones and lacks some. The table records 250,000 to 350,000 clones, about 90% of them present only once. Sequenced sample: peripheral blood. These receptors were taken from a woman aged 25 to 39 who had recovered from COVID-19. The CDR3 runs from the conserved cysteine through the conserved F or W. D genes are given only for firm matches.

j_call: TRBJ1-1; v_call: TRBV5-1; d_call: TRBD1; cdr3_aa: CASSLRTGGNTEAFF; cdr3_nt: TGCGCCAGCAGCTTGAGGACAGGGGGCAACACTGAAGCTTTCTTT
j_call: TRBJ2-7; v_call: TRBV5-1; d_call: NA; cdr3_aa: CASSYRGGQADEQYF; cdr3_nt: TGCGCCAGCAGCTACAGGGGGGGACAGGCTGACGAGCAGTACTTC
j_call: TRBJ2-2; v_call: TRBV10-2; d_call: TRBD2; cdr3_aa: CASVRGLALGGELFF; cdr3_nt: TGCGCCAGTGTGAGAGGACTAGCGCTCGGCGGGGAGCTGTTTTTT
j_call: TRBJ2-1; v_call: TRBV19; d_call: NA; cdr3_aa: CASNPLGQEQFF; cdr3_nt: TGTGCCAGTAACCCTCTCGGACAAGAGCAGTTCTTC
j_call: TRBJ2-5; v_call: TRBV6-5; d_call: TRBD1; cdr3_aa: CASSTGVETQYF; cdr3_nt: TGTGCCAGCAGCACAGGGGTGGAGACCCAGTACTTC
j_call: TRBJ1-1; v_call: TRBV10-2; d_call: TRBD1; cdr3_aa: CASSDGQGTKTFF; cdr3_nt: TGCGCCAGCAGCGACGGACAGGGAACGAAGACTTTCTTT
j_call: TRBJ2-1; v_call: TRBV7-2; d_call: NA; cdr3_aa: CASSLLTSIDSEQFF; cdr3_nt: TGTGCCAGCAGCTTACTTACTAGTATCGATAGTGAGCAGTTCTTC
j_call: TRBJ2-1; v_call: TRBV15; d_call: NA; cdr3_aa: CATSGQGKGSYNEQFF; cdr3_nt: TGTGCCACCAGCGGGCAGGGGAAGGGTTCCTACAATGAGCAGTTCTTC
j_call: TRBJ2-7; v_call: TRBV5-1; d_call: TRBD1; cdr3_aa: CASRFTGGASYEQYF; cdr3_nt: TGCGCCAGCAGATTTACAGGGGGCGCATCCTACGAGCAGTACTTC
j_call: TRBJ1-4; v_call: TRBV19; d_call: NA; cdr3_aa: CASSTEPRRANEKLFF; cdr3_nt: TGTGCCAGCTCGACAGAACCACGAAGGGCTAATGAAAAACTGTTTTTT
j_call: TRBJ2-2; v_call: TRBV11-2; d_call: NA; cdr3_aa: CASSLVRLNTGELFF; cdr3_nt: TGTGCCAGCAGCTTAGTCAGATTGAACACCGGGGAGCTGTTTTTT
j_call: TRBJ2-7; v_call: TRBV7-7; d_call: TRBD1; cdr3_aa: CASSRGQGPTYEQYF; cdr3_nt: TGTGCTAGCAGCCGGGGACAGGGGCCCACCTACGAGCAGTACTTC